This record looks at one TCR beta chain sequence and its context. The data were taken from a study of blood T cell repertoires in COVID-19. Turning to the study itself: Samples of COVID-19 (acute and convalescent) were obtained from the United States, Italy and Spain. Sources were T cells, B-cell-depleted T cells, or PBMCs; the material itself was cDNA or gDNA.

Assay: immunoSEQ multiplex PCR; the TCRdb copy retains only in-frame clones and omits some. The sample gives 450,000 to 500,000 clones, approximately 86% of which show up once; roughly 8% is in the top ten. Everyone who took part was about 18 to 90 years old, and they came from about two dozen US areas. Looked up from germline, CDR1 is LNHNV and CDR2 is YYDKDF (reference sequence). The CDR3 length is 12 residues. Trimming stripped 7 bases from V and 9 bases from J, with 13 bases between. Sequencing was carried out using PBMCs or T cells enriched from blood (not recorded which). The chain carries TRBV15 and TRBJ2-1, with D uncertain. The TCR comes from a woman aged 60-75 years who had recovered from COVID-19. The CDR3 loop reads CATKLVPTEQFF. CDR3 in DNA: TGTGCCACCAAGCTAGTTCCCACTGAGCAGTTCTTC.